A selection of T cell receptor beta chains follows, all from one sample in a study of T cells in localized non-small cell lung cancer. Data came from immunoSEQ multiplex PCR; TCRdb stores just in-frame clones and leaves some out. The sample records around 91,000 clones, roughly 87% being singletons. Here the sequenced sample was peripheral blood, taken before any cancer treatment. These receptor sequences come from a man aged 35-69 years with stage I squamous cell lung carcinoma. Each CDR3 is given with its conserved first and last residue. Fields, in order: CDR3 DNA, CDR3 protein, D gene, V gene, clone size, J gene. D genes are given only for firm matches. The size entry is marked missing in some rows and otherwise reads once, few, many or a size class.

TGTGCCAGCAGCTTGGGGGGTAGTAGGGATTCACCCCTCCACTTT,CASSLGGSRDSPLHF,.,TRBV5-5,.,TRBJ1-6
TGTGCCAGCAGGGAGATGGACACTGAAGCTTTCTTT,CASREMDTEAFF,.,TRBV28,few,TRBJ1-1
TGCGCCAGCAGCTTTGGGGGAGAGACCCAGTACTTC,CASSFGGETQYF,.,TRBV5-1,.,TRBJ2-5
TGTGCCAGCAGCGTAGCGCCGGCCTCTACAACTGGGGCCAACGTCCTGACTTTC,CASSVAPASTTGANVLTF,.,TRBV9,once,TRBJ2-6
TGTGCCAGCAGCTTATCAGGGGGCTACGAGCAGTACTTC,CASSLSGGYEQYF,TRBD1,TRBV7-6,once,TRBJ2-7
TGTGCCAGCAGTTCAGGGATACGGGATGGCTACACCTTC,CASSSGIRDGYTF,.,TRBV28,.,TRBJ1-2
TGTGCCAGCAGCTTAAGGGTGGGGATGACCGGGGAGCTGTTTTTT,CASSLRVGMTGELFF,.,TRBV11-2,.,TRBJ2-2
TGTGCCAGCAGCAAGGCAGGGGGCTGGGGCTACACCTTC,CASSKAGGWGYTF,TRBD1,TRBV5-4,.,TRBJ1-2
TGTGCCAGCAGCAAACAGGGATCCCCGCTTCAGCCCCAGCATTTT,CASSKQGSPLQPQHF,.,TRBV7-2,once,TRBJ1-5
TGTGCCAGCAGTGCCTACCGACAGGGGGCAAGGGGCTACACCTTC,CASSAYRQGARGYTF,TRBD1,TRBV6-6,once,TRBJ1-2
TGCGCCAGCAGCTTCTTAGGCGGAGGGCAGGGAGGTCCGCACGAGCAGTACTTC,CASSFLGGGQGGPHEQYF,.,TRBV5-1,.,TRBJ2-7
TGCGCCAGCAGCTTGGCCGGAGGGGGGCGGGACGAGCAGTACTTC,CASSLAGGGRDEQYF,.,TRBV5-1,.,TRBJ2-7
TGTGCCAGCAGCCTAGGACAGGCCGCCTATAACGAGCAGTACTTC,CASSLGQAAYNEQYF,TRBD1,TRBV7-7,.,TRBJ2-7
TGTGCCAGCAGTGTTGAGATGATCATGAACACTGAAGCTTTCTTT,CASSVEMIMNTEAFF,.,TRBV6-1,.,TRBJ1-1
TGTGCCAGCAGCCGGCACGGAACTGAAGCTTTCTTT,CASSRHGTEAFF,.,TRBV7-2,.,TRBJ1-1
TGTGCCAGCAGCTTATATGAGGGCGCGAACACTGAAGCTTTCTTT,CASSLYEGANTEAFF,.,TRBV11-1,once,TRBJ1-1
TGTGCCATCAGTGAAGGAGGGGGGAGAAACATTCAGTACTTC,CAISEGGGRNIQYF,.,TRBV10-3,.,TRBJ2-4
TGTGCCAGCAGCGTAAAGGACACGGATGGAAACACCATATATTTT,CASSVKDTDGNTIYF,.,TRBV9,.,TRBJ1-3
TGTGCCAGCAGCCAAGATCGTGGCACTGAAGCTTTCTTT,CASSQDRGTEAFF,.,TRBV14,.,TRBJ1-1
TGTGCCAGCAGCGCGACAGCGGATAGCAATCAGCCCCAGCATTTT,CASSATADSNQPQHF,.,TRBV7-2,.,TRBJ1-5
TGCGCCAGCAGCCCTGGAGGGACTTCGAACACCGGGGAGCTGTTTTTT,CASSPGGTSNTGELFF,.,TRBV5-1,.,TRBJ2-2
TGTGCCAGCAGCTTACAATCTATCGGCGGGACAGCACAAGAGACCCAGTACTTC,CASSLQSIGGTAQETQYF,.,TRBV7-3,.,TRBJ2-5
TGTGCCAGCAGTGGCAGGGAAGAGACCCAGTACTTC,CASSGREETQYF,.,TRBV6-5,.,TRBJ2-5
TGTGCCAGCAGCCAGGACAGGGGGAATGAAAAACTGTTTTTT,CASSQDRGNEKLFF,TRBD1,TRBV5-4,once,TRBJ1-4
TGTGCCAGCAGCGCGGGACTAGAGGTCTACAATGAGCAGTTCTTC,CASSAGLEVYNEQFF,TRBD2,TRBV5-4,.,TRBJ2-1
TGTGCCAGTAATAATAGGCCCGCTAATGAAAAACTGTTTTTT,CASNNRPANEKLFF,.,TRBV19,.,TRBJ1-4
TGTGCCAGCAGCTCCACAGGGGGACACGAGCAGTACTTC,CASSSTGGHEQYF,TRBD1,TRBV7-9,.,TRBJ2-7
TGTGCCAGCAGCGAGGTACAGGGCGATTCACCCCTCCACTTT,CASSEVQGDSPLHF,.,TRBV9,once,TRBJ1-6
TGCAGCGTTTCGGTCGGGGGGGCGCAAGCAGATACGCAGTATTTT,CSVSVGGAQADTQYF,TRBD2,TRBV29-1,.,TRBJ2-3
TGTGCCTGGAACCGGGGCGGCTCCTATAATTCACCCCTCCACTTT,CAWNRGGSYNSPLHF,.,TRBV30,.,TRBJ1-6
TGTGCCAGCAGCCCCTATAACACTGAAGCTTTCTTT,CASSPYNTEAFF,.,TRBV7-2,.,TRBJ1-1
TGTGCCAGTAGTATAGTAGGACTAGCGGGGGGGCGGCGCACCGGGGAGCTGTTTTTT,CASSIVGLAGGRRTGELFF,TRBD2,TRBV19,.,TRBJ2-2
TGTGCCAGCAGTCAGGGACTCGGCGGGGAGCTGTTTTTT,CASSQGLGGELFF,.,TRBV6-1,.,TRBJ2-2
TGCGCCAGCAGCTTGGGACCGGTCAACACCGGGGAGCTGTTTTTT,CASSLGPVNTGELFF,.,TRBV5-1,.,TRBJ2-2
TGTGCCAGCAGTTTAGGTAGCGGTAGTGGCTACGAGCAGTACTTC,CASSLGSGSGYEQYF,.,TRBV28,.,TRBJ2-7
TGCGCCAGCAGCCTTGACGGAAGGGAGACCCAGTACTTC,CASSLDGRETQYF,.,TRBV5-1,.,TRBJ2-5
TGTGCCAGCAGCTCATTAAAGGACAGCGTATCCTCTGGAAACACCATATATTTT,CASSSLKDSVSSGNTIYF,.,TRBV7-9,.,TRBJ1-3
TGCAGTGCTAGTGTCAGGACAGAGCAGTACTTC,CSASVRTEQYF,.,TRBV20-1,.,TRBJ2-7
TGTGCCAGCAGCTTAAATCCCAGGGCTCACGAGCAGTACTTC,CASSLNPRAHEQYF,.,TRBV7-9,.,TRBJ2-7
TGTGCCAGCAGCTCCCGGACTAGCGGGGGGGCTGGTACGCAGTATTTT,CASSSRTSGGAGTQYF,TRBD2,TRBV9,once,TRBJ2-3
TGTGCCAGCAGTTTATGGGCCCAAAGGTCCTCTGGGGCCAACGTCCTGACTTTC,CASSLWAQRSSGANVLTF,.,TRBV28,.,TRBJ2-6
TGTGCCAGCAGTGAAGCCGCGACAGGGAACACTGAAGCTTTCTTT,CASSEAATGNTEAFF,.,TRBV2,.,TRBJ1-1
TGTGCCAGCAGCACCCTAGCGCGGGGGACAGATACGCAGTATTTT,CASSTLARGTDTQYF,TRBD2,TRBV28,.,TRBJ2-3